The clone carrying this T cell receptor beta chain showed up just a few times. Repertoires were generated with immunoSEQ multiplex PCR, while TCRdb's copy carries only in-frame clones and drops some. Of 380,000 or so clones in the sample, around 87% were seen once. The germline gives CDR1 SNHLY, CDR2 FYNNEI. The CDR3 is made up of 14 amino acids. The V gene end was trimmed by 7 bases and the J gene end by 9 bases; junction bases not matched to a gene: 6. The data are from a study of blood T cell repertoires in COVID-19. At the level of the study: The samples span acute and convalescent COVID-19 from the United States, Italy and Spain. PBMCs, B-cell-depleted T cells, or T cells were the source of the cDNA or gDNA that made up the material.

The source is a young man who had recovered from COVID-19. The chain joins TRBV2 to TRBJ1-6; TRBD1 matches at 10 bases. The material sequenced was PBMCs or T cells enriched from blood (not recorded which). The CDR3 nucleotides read TGTGCCAGCAACCCGGGACAGGGGCGTTCACCCCTCCACTTT. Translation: CASNPGQGRSPLHF.